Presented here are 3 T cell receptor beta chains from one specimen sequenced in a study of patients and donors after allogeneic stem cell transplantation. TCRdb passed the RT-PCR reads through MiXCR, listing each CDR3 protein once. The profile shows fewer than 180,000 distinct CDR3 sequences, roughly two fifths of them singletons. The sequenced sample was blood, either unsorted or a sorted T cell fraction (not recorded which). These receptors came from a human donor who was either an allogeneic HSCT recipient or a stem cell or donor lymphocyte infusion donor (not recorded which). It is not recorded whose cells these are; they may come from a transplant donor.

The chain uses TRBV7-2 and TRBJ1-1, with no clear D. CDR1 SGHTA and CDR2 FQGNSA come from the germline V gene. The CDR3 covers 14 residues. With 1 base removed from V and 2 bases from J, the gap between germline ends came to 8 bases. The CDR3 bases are TGTGCCAGCAGCTTAGTACCAGCCAACACTGAAGCTTTCTTT. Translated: CASSLVPANTEAFF.

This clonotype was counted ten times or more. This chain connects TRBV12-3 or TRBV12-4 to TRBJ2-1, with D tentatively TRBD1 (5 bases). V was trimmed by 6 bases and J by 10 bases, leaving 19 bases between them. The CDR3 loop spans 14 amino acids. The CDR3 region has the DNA TGTGCCAGCAGCACCCTCGCGACAGCAGGCGAGCAGTTCTTC. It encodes CASSTLATAGEQFF.

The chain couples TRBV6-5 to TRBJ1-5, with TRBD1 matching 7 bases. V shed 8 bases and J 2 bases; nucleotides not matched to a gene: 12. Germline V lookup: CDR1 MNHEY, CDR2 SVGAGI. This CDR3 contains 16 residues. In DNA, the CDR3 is TGTGCCAGCTCAGCGAAGGGGGCCAGGGGCAATCAGCCCCAGCATTTT. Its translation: CASSAKGARGNQPQHF.